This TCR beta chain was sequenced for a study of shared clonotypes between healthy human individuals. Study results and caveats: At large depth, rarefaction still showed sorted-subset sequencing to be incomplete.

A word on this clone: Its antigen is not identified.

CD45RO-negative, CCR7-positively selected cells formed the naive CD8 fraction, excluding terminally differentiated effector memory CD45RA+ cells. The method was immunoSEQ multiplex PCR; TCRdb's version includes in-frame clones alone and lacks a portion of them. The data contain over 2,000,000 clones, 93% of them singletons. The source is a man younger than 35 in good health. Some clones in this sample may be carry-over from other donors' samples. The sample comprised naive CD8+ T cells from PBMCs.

Here the CDR3 reads CATSTPGGGVYGYTF. DNA of the CDR3: TGTGCCACCAGCACACCCGGCGGAGGGGTTTATGGCTACACCTTC. The chain uses TRBV15 and TRBJ1-2; D may be TRBD1 (5 bases). CDR3 length: 15 amino acids. CDR1 and CDR2 from the germline V gene are LNHNV and YYDKDF (reference sequence). Trimming removed 4 bases at V and 5 bases at J, with 17 bases between.